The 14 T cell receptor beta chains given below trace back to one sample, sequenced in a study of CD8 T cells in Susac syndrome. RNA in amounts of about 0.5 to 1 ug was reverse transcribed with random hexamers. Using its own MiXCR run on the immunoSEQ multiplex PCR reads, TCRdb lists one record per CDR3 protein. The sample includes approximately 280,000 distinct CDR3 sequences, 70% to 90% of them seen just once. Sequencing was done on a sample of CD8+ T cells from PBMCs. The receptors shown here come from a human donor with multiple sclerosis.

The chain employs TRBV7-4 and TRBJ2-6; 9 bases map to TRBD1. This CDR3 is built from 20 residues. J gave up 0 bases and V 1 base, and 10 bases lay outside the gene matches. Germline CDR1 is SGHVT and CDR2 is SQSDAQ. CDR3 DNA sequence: TGTGCCAGCAGCTTAGAGAGGATGGGACAGGGTTCCTCTGGGGCCAACGTCCTGACTTTC. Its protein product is CASSLERMGQGSSGANVLTF.

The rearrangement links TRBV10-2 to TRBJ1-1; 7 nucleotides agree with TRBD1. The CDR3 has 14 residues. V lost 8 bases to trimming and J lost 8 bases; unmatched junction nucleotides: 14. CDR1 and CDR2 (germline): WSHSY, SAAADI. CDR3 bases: TGCGCCAGCGGCCCTCCGTCGACAGGGAAAGAAGCTTTCTTT. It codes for CASGPPSTGKEAFF.

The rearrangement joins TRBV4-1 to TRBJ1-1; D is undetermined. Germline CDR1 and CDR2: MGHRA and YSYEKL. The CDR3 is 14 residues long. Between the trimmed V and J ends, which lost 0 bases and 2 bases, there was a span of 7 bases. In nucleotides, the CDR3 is TGCGCCAGCAGCCAAGAGGCCAGTAACACTGAAGCTTTCTTT. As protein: CASSQEASNTEAFF.

This CDR3 is CASSVAGLADKTREQYF. In nucleotides, the CDR3 is TGTGCCAGCAGCGTAGCGGGACTAGCGGACAAAACACGCGAGCAGTACTTC. V gene TRBV9 combines with J gene TRBJ2-7; 11 nucleotides match TRBD2. From germline, CDR1 is SGDLS and CDR2 YYNGEE. The CDR3 has 17 residues. J gave up 6 bases and V 0 bases, and 11 bases lay outside the gene matches.

CDR3 in DNA: TGTGCCACCAGTGGTTCGCCTCGGGACAGCACAGATACGCAGTATTTT. This sequence encodes CATSGSPRDSTDTQYF. This sequence joins TRBV24-1 and TRBJ2-3, with D perhaps matching TRBD1 or TRBD2 (5 bases each). Germline-derived CDR1 and CDR2 are KGHDR and SFDVKD. Trimming stripped 5 bases from V and 0 bases from J, with 14 bases between. This CDR3 has 16 residues.

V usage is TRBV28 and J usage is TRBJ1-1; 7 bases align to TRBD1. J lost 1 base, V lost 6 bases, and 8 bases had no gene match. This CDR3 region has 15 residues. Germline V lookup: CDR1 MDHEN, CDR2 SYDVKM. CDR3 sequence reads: CASRPPGTENTEAFF. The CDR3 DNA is TGTGCCAGCAGGCCTCCCGGGACAGAGAACACTGAAGCTTTCTTT.

This CDR3 is CASSLVPGNTGELFF. The CDR3 nucleotides read TGTGCCAGCAGCCTAGTACCAGGGAACACCGGGGAGCTGTTTTTT. The chain links TRBV12-3 or TRBV12-4 to TRBJ2-2; D call uncertain. Deletions cut 6 bases from V and 1 base from J, with 12 bases between. The CDR3 loop spans 15 amino acids.

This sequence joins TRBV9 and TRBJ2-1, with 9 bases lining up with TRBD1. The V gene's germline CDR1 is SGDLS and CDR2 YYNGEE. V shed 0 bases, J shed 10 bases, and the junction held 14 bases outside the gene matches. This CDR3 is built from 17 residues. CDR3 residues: CASSVGRSGQGRREQFF. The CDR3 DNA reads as TGTGCCAGCAGCGTAGGTCGGTCGGGACAGGGAAGAAGGGAGCAGTTCTTC.

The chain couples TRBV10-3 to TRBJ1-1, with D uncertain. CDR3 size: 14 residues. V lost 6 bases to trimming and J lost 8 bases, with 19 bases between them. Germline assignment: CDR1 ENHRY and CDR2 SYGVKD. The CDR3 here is CAISPTTLAPEAFF. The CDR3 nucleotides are TGTGCCATCAGCCCCACGACACTAGCCCCCGAAGCTTTCTTT.

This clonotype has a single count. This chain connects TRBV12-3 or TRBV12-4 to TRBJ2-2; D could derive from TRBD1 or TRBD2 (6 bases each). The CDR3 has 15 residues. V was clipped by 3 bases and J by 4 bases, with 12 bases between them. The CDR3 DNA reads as TGTGCCAGCAGTTTGATCGGAGGGGGCACCGGGGAGCTGTTTTTT. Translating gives CASSLIGGGTGELFF.

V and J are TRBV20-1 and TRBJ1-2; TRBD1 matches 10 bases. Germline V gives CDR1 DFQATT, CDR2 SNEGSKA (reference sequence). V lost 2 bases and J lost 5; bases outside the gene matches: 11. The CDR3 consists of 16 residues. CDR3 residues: CSARPRDRGVMYGYTF. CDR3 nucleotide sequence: TGCAGTGCTAGACCACGGGACAGGGGAGTTATGTATGGCTACACCTTC.

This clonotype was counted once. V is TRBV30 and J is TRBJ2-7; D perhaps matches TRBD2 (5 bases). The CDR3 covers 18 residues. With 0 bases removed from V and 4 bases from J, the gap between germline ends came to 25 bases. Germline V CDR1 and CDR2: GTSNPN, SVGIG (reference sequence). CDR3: CAWSVEYGSGIVGYEQYF. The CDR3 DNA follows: TGTGCCTGGAGTGTAGAGTACGGGTCGGGAATTGTTGGGTACGAGCAGTACTTC.

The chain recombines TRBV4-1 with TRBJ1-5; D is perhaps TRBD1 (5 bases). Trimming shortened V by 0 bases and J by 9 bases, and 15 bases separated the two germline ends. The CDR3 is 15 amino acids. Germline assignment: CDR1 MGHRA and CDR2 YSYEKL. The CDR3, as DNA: TGCGCCAGCAGCCAAGAGAGGGGAGGGAAACGGCCCCAGCATTTT. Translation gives CASSQERGGKRPQHF.

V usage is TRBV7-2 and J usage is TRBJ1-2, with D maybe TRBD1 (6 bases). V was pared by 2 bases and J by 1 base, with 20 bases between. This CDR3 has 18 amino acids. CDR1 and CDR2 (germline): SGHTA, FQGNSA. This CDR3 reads CASSLLDSVLINNYGYTF. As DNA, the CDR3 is TGTGCCAGCAGCTTATTGGACAGCGTCCTGATAAATAACTATGGCTACACCTTC.